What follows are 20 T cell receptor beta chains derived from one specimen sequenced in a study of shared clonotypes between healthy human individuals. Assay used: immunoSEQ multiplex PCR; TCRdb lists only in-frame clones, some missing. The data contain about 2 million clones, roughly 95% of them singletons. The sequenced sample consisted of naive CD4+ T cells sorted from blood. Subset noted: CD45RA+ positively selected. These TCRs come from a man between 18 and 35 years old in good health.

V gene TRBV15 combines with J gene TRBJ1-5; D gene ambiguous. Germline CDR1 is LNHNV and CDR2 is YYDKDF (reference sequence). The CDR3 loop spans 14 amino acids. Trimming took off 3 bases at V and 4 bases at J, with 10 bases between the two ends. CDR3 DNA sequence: TGTGCCACCAGCAGGTGGGTACAAAATCAGCCCCAGCATTTT. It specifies CATSRWVQNQPQHF.

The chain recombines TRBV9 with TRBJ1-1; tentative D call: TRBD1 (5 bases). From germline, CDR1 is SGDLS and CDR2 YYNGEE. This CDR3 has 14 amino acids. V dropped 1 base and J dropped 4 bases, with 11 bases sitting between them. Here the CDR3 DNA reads TGTGCCAGCAGCGTAAACTCTGGGGCCACTGAAGCTTTCTTT. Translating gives CASSVNSGATEAFF.

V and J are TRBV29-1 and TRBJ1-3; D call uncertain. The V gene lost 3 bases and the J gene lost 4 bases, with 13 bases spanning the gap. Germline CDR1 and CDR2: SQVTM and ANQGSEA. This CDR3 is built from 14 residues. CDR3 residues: CSVDLAGLGNTIYF. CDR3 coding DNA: TGCAGCGTTGACTTGGCAGGCTTAGGAAACACCATATATTTT. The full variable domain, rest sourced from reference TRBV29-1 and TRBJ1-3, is SAVISQKPSRDICQRGTSLTIQCQVDSQVTMMFWYRQQPGQSLTLIATANQGSEATYESGFVIDKFPISRPNLTFSTLTVSNMSPEDSSIYLCSVDLAGLGNTIYFGEGSWLTVV.

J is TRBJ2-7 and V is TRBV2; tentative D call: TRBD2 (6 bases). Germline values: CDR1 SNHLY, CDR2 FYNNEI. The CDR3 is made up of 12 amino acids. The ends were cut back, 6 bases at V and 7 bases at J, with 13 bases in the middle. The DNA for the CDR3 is TGTGCCAGCAGAGAACCTCTAGCGGAGCAGTACTTC. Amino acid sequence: CASREPLAEQYF.

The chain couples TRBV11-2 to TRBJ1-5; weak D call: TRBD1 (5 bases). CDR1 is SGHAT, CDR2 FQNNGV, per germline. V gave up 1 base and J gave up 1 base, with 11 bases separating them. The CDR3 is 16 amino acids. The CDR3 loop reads CASSLVGRGSNQPQHF. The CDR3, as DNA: TGTGCCAGCAGCTTAGTAGGAAGGGGAAGCAATCAGCCCCAGCATTTT.

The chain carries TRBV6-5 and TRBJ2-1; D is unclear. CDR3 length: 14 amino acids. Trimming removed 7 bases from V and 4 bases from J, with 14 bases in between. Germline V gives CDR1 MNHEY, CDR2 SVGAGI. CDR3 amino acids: CASTQLGAYNEQFF. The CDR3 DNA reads TGTGCCAGCACCCAGTTAGGAGCGTACAATGAGCAGTTCTTC.

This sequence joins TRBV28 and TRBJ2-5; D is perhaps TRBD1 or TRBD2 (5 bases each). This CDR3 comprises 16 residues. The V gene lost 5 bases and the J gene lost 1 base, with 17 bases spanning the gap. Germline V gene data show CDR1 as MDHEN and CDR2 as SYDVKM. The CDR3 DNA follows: TGTGCCAGCAGTGGGCCAGGGTACGGGGTCCAAGAGACCCAGTACTTC. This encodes CASSGPGYGVQETQYF. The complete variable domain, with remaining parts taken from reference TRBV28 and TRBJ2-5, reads DVKVTQSSRYLVKRTGEKVFLECVQDMDHENMFWYRQDPGLGLRLIYFSYDVKMKEKGDIPEGYSVSREKKERFSLILESASTNQTSMYLCASSGPGYGVQETQYFGPGTRLLVL.

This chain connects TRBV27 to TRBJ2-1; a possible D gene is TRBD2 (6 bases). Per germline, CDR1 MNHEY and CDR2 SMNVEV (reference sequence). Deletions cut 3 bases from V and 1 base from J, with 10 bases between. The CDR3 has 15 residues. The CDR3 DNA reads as TGTGCCAGCAGTTTGGGACTTCCTTCCTACAATGAGCAGTTCTTC. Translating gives CASSLGLPSYNEQFF.

The CDR3 DNA reads as TGTGCTAGTGGTTTAAGGGGGTCGGAGACCCAGTACTTC. Its protein product is CASGLRGSETQYF. This chain connects TRBV12-5 to TRBJ2-5; tentative D call: TRBD1 (6 bases). Germline V gene sequence: CDR1 LGHNT, CDR2 FRNRAP. Trimming took off 3 bases at V and 5 bases at J, with 10 bases between the two ends. The CDR3 is 13 residues long.

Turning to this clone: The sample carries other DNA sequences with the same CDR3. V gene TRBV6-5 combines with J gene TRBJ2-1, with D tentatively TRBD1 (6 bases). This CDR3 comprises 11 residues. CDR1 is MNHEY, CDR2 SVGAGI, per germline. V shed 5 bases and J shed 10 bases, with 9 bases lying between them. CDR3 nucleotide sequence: TGTGCCAGCAGTCGAGGGGGAGAGCAGTTCTTC. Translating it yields CASSRGGEQFF.

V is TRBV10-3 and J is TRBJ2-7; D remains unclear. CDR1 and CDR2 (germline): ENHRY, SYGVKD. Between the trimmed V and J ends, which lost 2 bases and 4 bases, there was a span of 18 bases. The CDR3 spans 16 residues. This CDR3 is CAISEMERGQPYEQYF. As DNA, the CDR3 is TGTGCCATCAGTGAGATGGAGAGAGGCCAACCGTACGAGCAGTACTTC.

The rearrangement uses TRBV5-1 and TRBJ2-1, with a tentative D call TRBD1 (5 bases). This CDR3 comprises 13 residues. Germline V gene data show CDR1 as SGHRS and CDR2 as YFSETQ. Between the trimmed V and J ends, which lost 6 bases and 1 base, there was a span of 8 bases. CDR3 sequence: CASTGPSYNEQFF. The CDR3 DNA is TGCGCCAGCACAGGGCCTTCCTACAATGAGCAGTTCTTC.

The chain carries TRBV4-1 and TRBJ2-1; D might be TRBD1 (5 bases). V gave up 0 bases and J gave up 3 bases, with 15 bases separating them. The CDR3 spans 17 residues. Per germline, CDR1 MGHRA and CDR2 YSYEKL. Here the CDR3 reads CASSQDGSRQGYNEQFF. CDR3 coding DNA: TGCGCCAGCAGCCAAGACGGCAGCCGGCAGGGCTACAATGAGCAGTTCTTC.

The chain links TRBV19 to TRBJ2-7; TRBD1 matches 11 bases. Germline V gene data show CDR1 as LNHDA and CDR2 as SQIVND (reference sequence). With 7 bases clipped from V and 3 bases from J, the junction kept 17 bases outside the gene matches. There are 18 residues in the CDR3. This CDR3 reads CASTCCRDRGDFGYEQYF. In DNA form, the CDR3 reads TGTGCCAGTACTTGCTGCCGGGACAGGGGGGATTTTGGCTACGAGCAGTACTTC.

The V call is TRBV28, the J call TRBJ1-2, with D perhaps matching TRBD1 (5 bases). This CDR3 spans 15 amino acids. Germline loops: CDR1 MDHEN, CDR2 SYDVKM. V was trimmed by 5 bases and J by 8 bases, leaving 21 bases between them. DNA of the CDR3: TGTGCCAGCAGTCTGGGCGCCTCAGGGAGTGGCGGCTACACCTTC. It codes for CASSLGASGSGGYTF.

The DNA for the CDR3 is TGTGCCAGCAGCCGGACAGGGGGCTCCTACGAGCAGTACTTC. Its translation is CASSRTGGSYEQYF. V usage is TRBV7-2 and J usage is TRBJ2-7; 10 bases align to TRBD1. The CDR3 is 14 residues long. Germline trimming cut 5 bases from V and 0 bases from J; bases unmatched to any gene: 1. Looked up from germline, CDR1 is SGHTA and CDR2 is FQGNSA.

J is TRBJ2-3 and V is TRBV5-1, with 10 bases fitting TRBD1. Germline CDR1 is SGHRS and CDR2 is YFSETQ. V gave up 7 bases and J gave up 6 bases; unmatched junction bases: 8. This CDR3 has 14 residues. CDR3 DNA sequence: TGCGCCAGCGGACGACAGGGGGCAGCGGATACGCAGTATTTT. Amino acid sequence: CASGRQGAADTQYF. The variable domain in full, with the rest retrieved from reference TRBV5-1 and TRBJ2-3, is KAGVTQTPRYLIKTRGQQVTLSCSPISGHRSVSWYQQTPGQGLQFLFEYFSETQRNKGNFPGRFSGRQFSNSRSEMNVSTLELGDSALYLCASGRQGAADTQYFGPGTRLTVL.

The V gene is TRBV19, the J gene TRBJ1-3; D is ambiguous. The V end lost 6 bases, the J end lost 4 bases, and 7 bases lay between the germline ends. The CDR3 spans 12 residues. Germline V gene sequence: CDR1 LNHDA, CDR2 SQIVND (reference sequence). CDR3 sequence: CASSSTGNTIYF. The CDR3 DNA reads TGTGCCAGTAGCTCCACAGGAAACACCATATATTTT.

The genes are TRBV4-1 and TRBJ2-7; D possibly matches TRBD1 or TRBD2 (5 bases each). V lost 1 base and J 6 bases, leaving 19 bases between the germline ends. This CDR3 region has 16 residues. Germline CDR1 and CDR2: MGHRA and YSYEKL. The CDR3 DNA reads TGCGCCAGCAGCCAAGTAGAGAAGGGACCCCACCCCGAGCAGTACTTC. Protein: CASSQVEKGPHPEQYF.

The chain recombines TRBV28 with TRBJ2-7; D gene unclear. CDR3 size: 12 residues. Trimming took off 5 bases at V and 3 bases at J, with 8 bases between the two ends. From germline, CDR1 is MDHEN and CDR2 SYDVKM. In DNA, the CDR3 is TGTGCCAGCAGTCCCGGGTTCTACGAGCAGTACTTC. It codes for CASSPGFYEQYF.